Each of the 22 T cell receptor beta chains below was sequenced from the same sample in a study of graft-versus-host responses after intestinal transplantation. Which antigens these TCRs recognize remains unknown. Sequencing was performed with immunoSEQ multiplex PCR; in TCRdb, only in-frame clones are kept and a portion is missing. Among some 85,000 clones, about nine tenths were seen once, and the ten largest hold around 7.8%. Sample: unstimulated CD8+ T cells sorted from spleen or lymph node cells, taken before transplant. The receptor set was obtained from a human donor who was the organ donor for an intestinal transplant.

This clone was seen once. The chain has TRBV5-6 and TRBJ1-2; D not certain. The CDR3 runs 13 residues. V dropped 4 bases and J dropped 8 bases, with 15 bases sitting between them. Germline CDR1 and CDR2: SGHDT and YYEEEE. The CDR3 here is CASSIGRVAGYTF. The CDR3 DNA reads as TGTGCCAGCAGCATCGGGAGAGTGGCGGGCTACACCTTC. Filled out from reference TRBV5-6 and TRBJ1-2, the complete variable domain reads DAGVTQSPTHLIKTRGQQVTLRCSPKSGHDTVSWYQQALGQGPQFIFQYYEEEERQRGNFPDRFSGHQFPNYSSELNVNALLLGDSALYLCASSIGRVAGYTFGSGTRLTVV.

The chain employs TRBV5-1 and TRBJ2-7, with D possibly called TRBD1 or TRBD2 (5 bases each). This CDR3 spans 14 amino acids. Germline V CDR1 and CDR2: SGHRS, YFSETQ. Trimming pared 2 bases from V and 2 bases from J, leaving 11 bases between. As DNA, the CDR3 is TGCGCCAGCAGCTTTGTAGGGACGGCCTACGAGCAGTACTTC. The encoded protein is CASSFVGTAYEQYF.

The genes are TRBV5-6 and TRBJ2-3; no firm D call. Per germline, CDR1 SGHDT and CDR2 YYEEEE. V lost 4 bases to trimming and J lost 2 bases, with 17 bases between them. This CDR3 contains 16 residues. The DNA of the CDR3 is TGTGCCAGCAGCGAGTACAGCGTTCGCCTCACAGATACGCAGTATTTT. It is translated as CASSEYSVRLTDTQYF.

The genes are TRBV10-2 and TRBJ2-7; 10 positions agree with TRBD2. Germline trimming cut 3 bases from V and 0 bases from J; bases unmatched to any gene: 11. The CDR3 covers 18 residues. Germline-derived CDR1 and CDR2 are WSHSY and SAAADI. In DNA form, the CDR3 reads TGCGCCAGCAGTGACCCCGGTGGGACTAGCGCGAGCTCCTACGAGCAGTACTTC. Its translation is CASSDPGGTSASSYEQYF.

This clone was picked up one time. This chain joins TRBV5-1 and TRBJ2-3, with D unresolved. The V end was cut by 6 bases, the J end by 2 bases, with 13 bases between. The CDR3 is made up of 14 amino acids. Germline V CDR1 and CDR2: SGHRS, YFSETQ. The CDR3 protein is CASKINRFTDTQYF. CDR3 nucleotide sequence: TGCGCCAGCAAGATCAACAGATTCACAGATACGCAGTATTTT.

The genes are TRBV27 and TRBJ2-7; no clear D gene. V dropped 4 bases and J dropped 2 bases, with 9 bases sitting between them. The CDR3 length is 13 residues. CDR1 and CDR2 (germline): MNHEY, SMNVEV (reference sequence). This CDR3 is CASSSAAAYEQYF. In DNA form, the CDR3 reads TGTGCCAGCAGTTCTGCGGCGGCCTACGAGCAGTACTTC.

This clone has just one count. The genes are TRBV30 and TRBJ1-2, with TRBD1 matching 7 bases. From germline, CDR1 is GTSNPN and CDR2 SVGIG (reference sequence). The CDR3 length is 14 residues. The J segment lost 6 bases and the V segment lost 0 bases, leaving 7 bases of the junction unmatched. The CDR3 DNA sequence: TGTGCCTGGAGTGTAGCGTCAGGGGGAGATGGCTACACCTTC. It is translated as CAWSVASGGDGYTF.

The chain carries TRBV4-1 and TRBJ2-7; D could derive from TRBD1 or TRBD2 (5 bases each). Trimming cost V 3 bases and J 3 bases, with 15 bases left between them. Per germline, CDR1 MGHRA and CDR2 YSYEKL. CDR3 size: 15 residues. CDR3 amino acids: CASSHTRDGDYEQYF. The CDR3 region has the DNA TGCGCCAGCAGCCACACACGGGACGGGGACTACGAGCAGTACTTC.

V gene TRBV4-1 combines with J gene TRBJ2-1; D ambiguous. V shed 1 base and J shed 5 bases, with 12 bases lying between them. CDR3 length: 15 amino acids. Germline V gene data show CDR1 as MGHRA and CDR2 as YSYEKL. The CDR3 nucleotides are TGCGCCAGCAGCCAAGTGATTAGTCAGGACAATGAGCAGTTCTTC. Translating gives CASSQVISQDNEQFF.

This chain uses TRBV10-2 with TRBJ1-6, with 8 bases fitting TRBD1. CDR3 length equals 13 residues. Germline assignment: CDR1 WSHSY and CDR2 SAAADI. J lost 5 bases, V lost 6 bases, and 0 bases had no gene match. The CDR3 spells CASRQGDNSPLHF. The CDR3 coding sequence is TGCGCCAGCAGACAGGGGGATAATTCACCCCTCCACTTT.

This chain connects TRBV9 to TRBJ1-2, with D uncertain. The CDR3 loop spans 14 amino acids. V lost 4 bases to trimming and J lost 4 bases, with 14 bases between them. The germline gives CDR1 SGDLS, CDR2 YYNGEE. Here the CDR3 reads CASSPAPSSYGYTF. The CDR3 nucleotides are TGTGCCAGCAGCCCTGCCCCGTCCAGCTATGGCTACACCTTC.

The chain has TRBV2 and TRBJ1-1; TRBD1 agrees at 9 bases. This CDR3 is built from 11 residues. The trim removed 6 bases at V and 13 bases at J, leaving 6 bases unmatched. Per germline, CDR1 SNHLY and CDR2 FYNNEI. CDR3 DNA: TGTGCCAGCAGCGGACAGGGGATCGGTTTCTTT. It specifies CASSGQGIGFF.

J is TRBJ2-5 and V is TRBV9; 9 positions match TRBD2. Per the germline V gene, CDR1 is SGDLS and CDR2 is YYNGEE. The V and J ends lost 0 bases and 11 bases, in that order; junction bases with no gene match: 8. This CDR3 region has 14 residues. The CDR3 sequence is CASSVGLAGYEQYF. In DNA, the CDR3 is TGTGCCAGCAGCGTAGGGCTAGCGGGGTATGAGCAGTACTTC. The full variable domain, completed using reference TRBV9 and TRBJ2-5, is DSGVTQTPKHLITATGQRVTLRCSPRSGDLSVYWYQQSLDQGLQFLIQYYNGEERAKGNILERFSAQQFPDLHSELNLSSLELGDSALYFCASSVGLAGYEQYFGPGTRLLVL.

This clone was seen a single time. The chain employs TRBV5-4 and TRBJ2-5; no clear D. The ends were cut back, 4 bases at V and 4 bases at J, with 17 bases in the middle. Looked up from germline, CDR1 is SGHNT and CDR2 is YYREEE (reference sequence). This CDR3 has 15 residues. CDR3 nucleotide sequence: TGTGCCAGCAGCCCCATATCAGGAGCCCCAGAGACCCAGTACTTC. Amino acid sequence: CASSPISGAPETQYF.

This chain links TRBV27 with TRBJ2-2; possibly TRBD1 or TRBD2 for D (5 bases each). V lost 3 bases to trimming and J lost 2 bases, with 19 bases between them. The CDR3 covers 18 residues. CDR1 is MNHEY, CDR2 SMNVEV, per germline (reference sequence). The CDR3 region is CASSFLSGLGVNTGELFF. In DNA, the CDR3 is TGTGCCAGCAGTTTTCTATCCGGGTTGGGGGTAAACACCGGGGAGCTGTTTTTT.

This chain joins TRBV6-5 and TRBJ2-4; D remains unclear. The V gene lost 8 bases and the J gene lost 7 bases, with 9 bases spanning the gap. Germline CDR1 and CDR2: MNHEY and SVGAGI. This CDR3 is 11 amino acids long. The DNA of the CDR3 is TGTGCCAGCCCCACCAGGAACATTCAGTACTTC. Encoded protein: CASPTRNIQYF.

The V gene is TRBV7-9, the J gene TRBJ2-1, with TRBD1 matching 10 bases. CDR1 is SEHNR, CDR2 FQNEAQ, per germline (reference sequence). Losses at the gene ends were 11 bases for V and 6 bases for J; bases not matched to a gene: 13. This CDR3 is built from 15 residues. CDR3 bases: TGTGCCTTCCTCCCCCGGGACAGGGGTCCCAATGAGCAGTTCTTC. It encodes CAFLPRDRGPNEQFF.

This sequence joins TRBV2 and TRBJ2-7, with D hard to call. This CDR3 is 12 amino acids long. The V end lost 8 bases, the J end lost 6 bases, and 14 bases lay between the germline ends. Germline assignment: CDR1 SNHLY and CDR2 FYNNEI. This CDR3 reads CASLLDGLEQYF. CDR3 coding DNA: TGTGCCAGCCTTCTCGATGGCCTCGAGCAGTACTTC.

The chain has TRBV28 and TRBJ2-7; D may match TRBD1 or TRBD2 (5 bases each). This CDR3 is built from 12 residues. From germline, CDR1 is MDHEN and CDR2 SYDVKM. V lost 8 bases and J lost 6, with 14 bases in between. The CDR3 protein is CASLKSGSEQYF. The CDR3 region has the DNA TGTGCCAGCCTTAAATCAGGGAGCGAGCAGTACTTC.

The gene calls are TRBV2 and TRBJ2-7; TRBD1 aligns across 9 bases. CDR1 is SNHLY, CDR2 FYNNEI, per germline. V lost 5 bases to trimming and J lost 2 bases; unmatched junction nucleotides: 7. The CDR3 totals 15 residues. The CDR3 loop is CASSFDRGNTYEQYF. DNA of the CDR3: TGTGCCAGCAGTTTCGACAGGGGGAACACCTACGAGCAGTACTTC.

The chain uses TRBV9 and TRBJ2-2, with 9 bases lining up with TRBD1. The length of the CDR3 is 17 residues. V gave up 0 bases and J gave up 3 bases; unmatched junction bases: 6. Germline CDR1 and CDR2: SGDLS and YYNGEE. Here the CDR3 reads CASSVARDRADTGELFF. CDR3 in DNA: TGTGCCAGCAGCGTAGCTCGGGACAGGGCGGACACCGGGGAGCTGTTTTTT.

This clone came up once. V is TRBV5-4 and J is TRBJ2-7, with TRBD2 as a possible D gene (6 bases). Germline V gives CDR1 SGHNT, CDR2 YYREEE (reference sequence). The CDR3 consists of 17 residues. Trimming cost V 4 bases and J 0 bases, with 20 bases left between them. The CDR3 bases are TGTGCCAGCAGCCAAGACCCCGGGACTGAGAGCTCCTACGAGCAGTACTTC. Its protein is CASSQDPGTESSYEQYF.